This entry lists 28 T cell receptor beta chains sequenced from one sample in a study of blood T cell repertoires in COVID-19. Assay: immunoSEQ multiplex PCR; the TCRdb copy retains only in-frame clones and omits some. This table holds 140,000 or so clones, about 87% found once. Input material: peripheral blood. The receptors were sampled from a woman in her forties or fifties with active or convalescent COVID-19.

V usage is TRBV5-6 and J usage is TRBJ2-5; 8 bases line up with TRBD1. There are 15 residues in the CDR3. With V trimmed by 0 bases and J by 1 base, 2 bases remained unmatched. Germline CDR1 reads SGHDT; CDR2 reads YYEEEE. In DNA, the CDR3 is TGTGCCAGCAGCTTGGGACAGGGGATCCAAGAGACCCAGTACTTC. This translates into CASSLGQGIQETQYF.

The chain uses TRBV19 and TRBJ2-1, with TRBD2 matching over 8 bases. The CDR3 totals 15 residues. With 5 bases clipped from V and 9 bases from J, the junction kept 12 bases outside the gene matches. Germline CDR1 LNHDA, CDR2 SQIVND (reference sequence). CDR3 amino acids: CASSDPSGRSSEQFF. CDR3 bases: TGTGCCAGTAGTGACCCCAGCGGGAGATCCAGTGAGCAGTTCTTC.

CDR3: CASGTSGRADTQYF. The DNA for the CDR3 is TGTGCCAGCGGGACTAGCGGGAGAGCAGATACGCAGTATTTT. The V and J genes are TRBV3-1 (or the pseudogene TRBV3-2) and TRBJ2-3, with 14 bases aligning to TRBD2. The CDR3 length is 14 residues. Germline CDR1 and CDR2: LGHDT and YNNKEL (reference sequence). V lost 8 bases to trimming and J lost 4 bases; unmatched junction nucleotides: 2.

This clone appeared a few times. The rearrangement links TRBV28 to TRBJ1-3; 9 bases are shared with TRBD1. The junction had 5 bases not matched to a gene; V was cut back by 5 bases and J by 3 bases. Germline V gene sequence: CDR1 MDHEN, CDR2 SYDVKM. This CDR3 has 15 residues. DNA of the CDR3: TGTGCCAGCAGTCTACAGGGGGCGCTTGGAAACACCATATATTTT. This codes for CASSLQGALGNTIYF. The variable domain in full, completed from reference TRBV28 and TRBJ1-3, reads DVKVTQSSRYLVKRTGEKVFLECVQDMDHENMFWYRQDPGLGLRLIYFSYDVKMKEKGDIPEGYSVSREKKERFSLILESASTNQTSMYLCASSLQGALGNTIYFGEGSWLTVV.

V is TRBV4-1 and J is TRBJ2-1, with a tentative D call TRBD2 (6 bases). The CDR3 totals 14 residues. Per the germline V gene, CDR1 is MGHRA and CDR2 is YSYEKL. V lost 6 bases to trimming and J lost 6 bases, with 15 bases between them. CDR3 loop: CASRGVGGTNEQFF. CDR3 DNA sequence: TGCGCCAGCAGAGGTGTTGGCGGGACCAATGAGCAGTTCTTC.

The chain uses TRBV6-6 and TRBJ1-6, with unresolved D. The CDR3 is made up of 19 amino acids. Per the germline V gene, CDR1 is MNHNY and CDR2 is SVGAGI (reference sequence). V lost 6 bases to trimming and J lost 0 bases, with 21 bases between them. The CDR3: CASSRTYGESGSYNSPLHF. The CDR3 nucleotides read TGTGCCAGCAGCCGAACCTATGGGGAGAGTGGCTCCTATAATTCACCCCTCCACTTT.

The chain couples TRBV30 to TRBJ1-2; D not resolved. Trimming cost V 2 bases and J 6 bases, with 13 bases left between them. The CDR3 has 13 amino acids. Germline-derived CDR1 and CDR2 are GTSNPN and SVGIG (reference sequence). CDR3 in amino acids: CAWSMPGLHGYTF. In DNA form, the CDR3 reads TGTGCCTGGAGTATGCCCGGGTTGCATGGCTACACCTTC. The full variable domain, with the rest looked up from reference TRBV30 and TRBJ1-2, is SQTIHQWPATLVQPVGSPLSLECTVEGTSNPNLYWYRQAAGRGLQLLFYSVGIGQISSEVPQNLSASRPQDRQFILSSKKLLLSDSGFYLCAWSMPGLHGYTFGSGTRLTVV.

The rearrangement uses TRBV5-1 and TRBJ2-7, with 7 positions matching TRBD1. CDR3 length: 14 amino acids. Germline V CDR1 and CDR2: SGHRS, YFSETQ. Trimming removed 5 bases from V and 2 bases from J; junction bases left unmatched: 7. CDR3 protein: CASRTGTDTYEQYF. CDR3 sequence (DNA): TGCGCCAGCAGGACAGGGACAGATACCTACGAGCAGTACTTC.

The chain joins TRBV6-6 to TRBJ1-4, with 8 bases fitting TRBD1. There are 15 residues in the CDR3. Unmatched junction bases numbered 10, after V lost 5 bases and J lost 8 bases. Germline CDR1 MNHNY, CDR2 SVGAGI (reference sequence). The DNA for the CDR3 is TGTGCCAGCAGTACGGGGGACAGGCTAGGGGAAAAACTGTTTTTT. As protein: CASSTGDRLGEKLFF.

The gene calls are TRBV10-3 and TRBJ2-2, with 9 bases that match TRBD1. V was pared by 0 bases and J by 5 bases, with 4 bases of the junction left unmatched. The CDR3 has 16 residues. Germline V gene sequence: CDR1 ENHRY, CDR2 SYGVKD. CDR3 in DNA: TGTGCCATCAGTGAGTCGGGACAGGGAGGGACCGGGGAGCTGTTTTTT. Translated: CAISESGQGGTGELFF.

The rearrangement joins TRBV18 to TRBJ1-1; 12 positions agree with TRBD1. Germline CDR1 reads KGHSH; CDR2 reads LQKENI. J gave up 7 bases and V 4 bases, and 7 bases lay outside the gene matches. The length of the CDR3 is 15 residues. Here the CDR3 reads CASSRAGTGGVEAFF. As DNA, the CDR3 is TGTGCCAGCTCACGTGCGGGGACAGGGGGCGTTGAAGCTTTCTTT.

This sequence joins TRBV15 and TRBJ1-6, with TRBD1 matching 7 bases. This CDR3 spans 17 amino acids. J gave up 4 bases and V 0 bases, and 6 bases lay outside the gene matches. The V gene's germline CDR1 is LNHNV and CDR2 YYDKDF (reference sequence). CDR3 DNA: TGTGCCACCAGCAGAGATCCGGGACAGCCTTATAATTCACCCCTCCACTTT. Translated, it gives CATSRDPGQPYNSPLHF.

The gene calls are TRBV6-5 and TRBJ2-7, with TRBD1 as a possible D gene (6 bases). Trimming shortened V by 0 bases and J by 7 bases, and 13 bases separated the two germline ends. CDR3 length: 14 residues. Germline V gene lookup returns CDR1 MNHEY and CDR2 SVGAGI. The CDR3 sequence is CASSYSGQREEQYF. The CDR3 region has the DNA TGTGCCAGCAGTTACTCCGGACAGAGGGAAGAGCAGTACTTC.

The CDR3 nucleotides read TGTGCCAGCAGAGCAGGACAGGGCTCTGGAAACACCATATATTTT. Protein sequence: CASRAGQGSGNTIYF. The chain recombines TRBV6-5 with TRBJ1-3, with 8 bases identical to TRBD1. Per the germline V gene, CDR1 is MNHEY and CDR2 is SVGAGI. J was trimmed by 0 bases and V by 6 bases; bases with no gene match: 4. CDR3 length: 15 residues.

V and J are TRBV18 and TRBJ2-2, with unresolved D. Trimming stripped 6 bases from V and 6 bases from J, with 11 bases between. The germline gives CDR1 KGHSH, CDR2 LQKENI. There are 13 residues in the CDR3. The CDR3 here is CASSPSTAGELFF. For the CDR3, the DNA is TGTGCCAGCTCCCCTTCTACCGCCGGGGAGCTGTTTTTT. The full variable domain, completed using reference TRBV18 and TRBJ2-2, is NAGVMQNPRHLVRRRGQEARLRCSPMKGHSHVYWYRQLPEEGLKFMVYLQKENIIDESGMPKERFSAEFPKEGPSILRIQQVVRGDSAAYFCASSPSTAGELFFGEGSRLTVL.

The genes are TRBV13 and TRBJ1-2; 7 bases agree with TRBD1. V trimming: 6 bases; J trimming: 7 bases; junction bases outside the gene matches: 5. CDR3 length: 12 residues. Germline V lookup: CDR1 PRHDT, CDR2 FYEKMQ (reference sequence). The CDR3 is CASSLNRGGYTF. The CDR3 DNA is TGTGCCAGCAGTTTGAACAGGGGTGGCTACACCTTC. Full variable domain (outside the CDR3, taken from reference TRBV13 and TRBJ1-2): AAGVIQSPRHLIKEKRETATLKCYPIPRHDTVYWYQQGPGQDPQFLISFYEKMQSDKGSIPDRFSAQQFSDYHSELNMSSLELGDSALYFCASSLNRGGYTFGSGTRLTVV.

The rearrangement joins TRBV6-6 to TRBJ1-6; 7 bases align to TRBD1. After removal of 0 bases from V and 9 bases from J, the junction contained 8 bases not matched to a gene. The CDR3 has 16 residues. The germline V gene has CDR1 MNHNY and CDR2 SVGAGI (reference sequence). The CDR3 sequence: CASSYSGDRVGSPLHF. In DNA form, the CDR3 reads TGTGCCAGCAGTTACTCGGGAGACAGGGTGGGTTCACCCCTCCACTTT.

V gene TRBV11-1 combines with J gene TRBJ2-7, with D perhaps matching TRBD1 (6 bases). This CDR3 comprises 13 residues. In germline, CDR1 is SGHAT, CDR2 FQDESV (reference sequence). Trimming removed 4 bases at V and 1 base at J, with 8 bases between. CDR3 amino acids: CASSSDRSYEQYF. The CDR3 region has the DNA TGTGCCAGCAGCTCGGACAGATCCTACGAGCAGTACTTC.

The V gene is TRBV11-1, the J gene TRBJ1-1, with D uncertain. V was pared by 1 base and J by 1 base, with 10 bases between. This CDR3 has 15 residues. Per germline, CDR1 SGHAT and CDR2 FQDESV (reference sequence). This CDR3 reads CASSLDRRRNTEAFF. DNA of the CDR3: TGTGCCAGCAGCTTAGACCGTAGAAGGAACACTGAAGCTTTCTTT.

The V and J genes are TRBV9 and TRBJ2-5; maybe TRBD2 (6 bases). V was clipped by 2 bases and J by 5 bases, with 13 bases between them. Germline CDR1 SGDLS, CDR2 YYNGEE. CDR3 length: 14 residues. Here the CDR3 reads CASSVDLSGETQYF. The CDR3 bases are TGTGCCAGCAGCGTCGATCTCAGCGGGGAGACCCAGTACTTC.

The chain links TRBV9 to TRBJ2-2; D perhaps matches TRBD1 (5 bases). CDR1 is SGDLS, CDR2 YYNGEE, per germline. The V end was cut by 2 bases, the J end by 0 bases, with 8 bases between. The CDR3 has 15 amino acids. This chain's CDR3 is CASSVGHANTGELFF. For the CDR3, the DNA is TGTGCCAGCAGCGTCGGACATGCGAACACCGGGGAGCTGTTTTTT.

This clone came up a few times. The chain links TRBV4-3 to TRBJ1-2, with TRBD1 as a possible D gene (6 bases). The CDR3 consists of 14 residues. V lost 1 base and J lost 8, with 14 bases in between. CDR1 is LGHNA and CDR2 is YSLEER in the germline V gene. The chain's CDR3 is CASSQGGRFQGYTF. CDR3 bases: TGCGCCAGCAGCCAAGGGGGGCGGTTTCAGGGCTACACCTTC.

CDR3 sequence (DNA): TGCGCCAGCAGCTTGGGAGTCAGACCCTTTCGGACTTTTCCAGATACGCAGTATTTT. It translates to CASSLGVRPFRTFPDTQYF. This chain uses TRBV5-1 with TRBJ2-3; D perhaps matches TRBD2 (5 bases). The CDR3 is 19 amino acids. The V gene lost 0 bases and the J gene lost 4 bases, with 24 bases spanning the gap. Germline V gene data show CDR1 as SGHRS and CDR2 as YFSETQ. Filled out from reference TRBV5-1 and TRBJ2-3, the complete variable domain reads KAGVTQTPRYLIKTRGQQVTLSCSPISGHRSVSWYQQTPGQGLQFLFEYFSETQRNKGNFPGRFSGRQFSNSRSEMNVSTLELGDSALYLCASSLGVRPFRTFPDTQYFGPGTRLTVL.

The gene calls are TRBV5-1 and TRBJ1-2; D is possibly TRBD1 (5 bases). The V end was cut by 0 bases, the J end by 2 bases, with 8 bases between. Germline V lookup: CDR1 SGHRS, CDR2 YFSETQ. The CDR3 has 14 amino acids. DNA of the CDR3: TGCGCCAGCAGCTTGGCCAGGGCGAACTATGGCTACACCTTC. This sequence encodes CASSLARANYGYTF.

The V call is TRBV15, the J call TRBJ1-1; possible D gene TRBD1, 6 bases. The V gene's germline CDR1 is LNHNV and CDR2 YYDKDF (reference sequence). The CDR3 contains 17 residues. V shed 5 bases and J shed 0 bases, with 19 bases lying between them. The CDR3 protein is CATSSGGGSFMNTEAFF. CDR3 sequence (DNA): TGTGCCACCAGCTCGGGGGGGGGCAGCTTCATGAACACTGAAGCTTTCTTT.

This rearrangement joins TRBV7-3 to TRBJ2-3; no reliable D call. This CDR3 contains 14 residues. The V gene lost 1 base and the J gene lost 3 bases, with 8 bases spanning the gap. Germline values: CDR1 SGHTA, CDR2 FQGTGA. In DNA, the CDR3 is TGTGCCAGCAGCTTAAGGCATCTTACAGATACGCAGTATTTT. This sequence encodes CASSLRHLTDTQYF.

The J gene is TRBJ2-5, the V gene TRBV6-5; TRBD2 agrees at 8 bases. V lost 9 bases to trimming and J lost 3 bases; unmatched junction nucleotides: 6. Germline values: CDR1 MNHEY, CDR2 SVGAGI. The CDR3 loop spans 13 amino acids. CDR3 amino acids: CASAGTRKETQYF. The DNA of the CDR3 is TGTGCCAGTGCCGGGACTAGAAAAGAGACCCAGTACTTC.

This clone was observed a few times. The gene calls are TRBV2 and TRBJ2-3, with a tentative D call TRBD1 (5 bases). The germline V gene has CDR1 SNHLY and CDR2 FYNNEI. The CDR3 is 15 residues long. Trimming cost V 3 bases and J 2 bases, with 12 bases left between them. Here the CDR3 reads CASSDDSRATDTQYF. The CDR3 bases are TGTGCCAGCAGTGACGACAGTCGCGCCACAGATACGCAGTATTTT.